Listed below are T cell receptor beta chains from one sample, sequenced in a study of blood T cell repertoires in COVID-19. Generated by immunoSEQ multiplex PCR, the TCRdb table keeps only in-frame clones and is missing some. The sample yields about 150,000 clones, about 84% seen once. Sequenced: peripheral blood. The source is a woman in her forties or fifties with acute or convalescent COVID-19. The CDR3 runs from the conserved cysteine through the conserved F or W. A D gene is named only where the DNA matches it firmly. Only part of the rows carry a size: once, few, many, or a class if the clone is expanded.

clone_size d_call j_call v_call cdr3_nt cdr3_aa
- - TRBJ2-1 TRBV3-1/TRBV3-2 TGTGCCAGCAGCCCCCCCCCGGGCTACAATGAGCAGTTCTTC CASSPPPGYNEQFF
- - TRBJ1-2 TRBV19 TGTGCCAGCACCCAAGAGAGGACACTCTATGGCTACACCTTC CASTQERTLYGYTF
- - TRBJ1-1 TRBV2 TGTGCCAGCAGGGCGGGGAACACTGAAGCTTTCTTT CASRAGNTEAFF
- TRBD2 TRBJ2-1 TRBV6-1 TGTGCCAGCAGTGAAGCAGGGACTAGCCATGCTCCTGAGCAGTTCTTC CASSEAGTSHAPEQFF
- - TRBJ2-7 TRBV18 TGTGCCAGCTCACCCCGGGCAGGGTCCTACGAGCAGTACTTC CASSPRAGSYEQYF
- TRBD2 TRBJ2-1 TRBV29-1 TGCAGCGTTGGCGGGGGGGGATACAATGAGCAGTTCTTC CSVGGGGYNEQFF
- TRBD1 TRBJ1-2 TRBV6-5 TGTGCCAGCATCCAAGGACAGGGGAGTTATGGCTACACCTTC CASIQGQGSYGYTF
few - TRBJ1-2 TRBV9 TGTGCCAGCAGCGTAGAATACCAGGCAGGCTACACCTTC CASSVEYQAGYTF
few - TRBJ1-1 TRBV9 TGTGCCAGCAGCGTAGAATATGGGCCCCTAGGGAGCCCTGAAGCTTTCTTT CASSVEYGPLGSPEAFF
- TRBD2 TRBJ2-3 TRBV3-1/TRBV3-2 TGTGCCAGCAATAGACTAGCGGGGGGTGCCGCGATACCTGATACGCAGTATTTT CASNRLAGGAAIPDTQYF
- TRBD1 TRBJ1-1 TRBV5-4 TGTGCCAGCAGCTTGGCCGCGACAGGGTATTCGAACACTGAAGCTTTCTTT CASSLAATGYSNTEAFF
- - TRBJ1-2 TRBV6-5 TGTGCCAAAAAAAGGGGTGCGACAGAGCCCTATGGCTACACCTTC CAKKRGATEPYGYTF
- TRBD2 TRBJ2-1 TRBV11-1 TGTGCCAGCAGCAGACGGGGGGCTAGCGGGGTCGATGAGCAGTTCTTC CASSRRGASGVDEQFF
- - TRBJ2-3 TRBV5-1 TGCGCCAGCAGCTTGGACAGCCGCACAGATACGCAGTATTTT CASSLDSRTDTQYF
- TRBD2 TRBJ2-4 TRBV18 TGTGCCAGCTCACCACCGGGACTAGCGGGGGGACTAGCCAAAAACATTCAGTACTTC CASSPPGLAGGLAKNIQYF
- - TRBJ2-7 TRBV2 TGTGCCAGCAGTGAAGCGGAGGTGCGAGGGTACGAGCAGTACTTC CASSEAEVRGYEQYF
- TRBD1 TRBJ1-4 TRBV2 TGTGCCAGCAGGCGGGGACAGGGTAGAGCAACTAATGAAAAACTGTTTTTT CASRRGQGRATNEKLFF
- - TRBJ2-7 TRBV14 TGTGCCAGCAGCCAAGAAAGATGGGGCGGAGAATACGAGCAGTACTTC CASSQERWGGEYEQYF
- - TRBJ1-2 TRBV15 TGTGCCACCAGCCCCGGGAGGGACCGCGCGCCACTTTATGGCTACACCTTC CATSPGRDRAPLYGYTF
once - TRBJ2-1 TRBV29-1 TGCAGCGTTTCCGGGGGCTACAATGAGCAGTTCTTC CSVSGGYNEQFF
- - TRBJ1-4 TRBV6-1 TGTGCCAGCAGTGAATGGGGGGGCGGGGATGAAAAACTGTTTTTT CASSEWGGGDEKLFF
- - TRBJ1-1 TRBV6-5 TGTGCCAGCGCTACGGGGATGAACACTGAAGCTTTCTTT CASATGMNTEAFF
- - TRBJ1-4 TRBV10-3 TGTGCCATCAGTGAACAGGGAAGGGCTCTTAATGAAAAACTGTTTTTT CAISEQGRALNEKLFF
many - TRBJ1-2 TRBV12-3/TRBV12-4 TGTGCCAGCAGCGAAAGGGACATCTATGGCTACACCTTC CASSERDIYGYTF
- TRBD2 TRBJ2-1 TRBV28 TGTGCCAGCAGCTTTAGGGGGTCTAGCGGGGTTAGGAATGAGCAGTTCTTC CASSFRGSSGVRNEQFF
- TRBD1 TRBJ1-2 TRBV6-5 TGTGCCAGCAGAAGCGACAGGGGGCGGGGCTACACCTTC CASRSDRGRGYTF
- - TRBJ1-5 TRBV6-5 TGTGCCAGCAGAGGTTCCTTCGGGCAGCCCCAGCATTTT CASRGSFGQPQHF
- - TRBJ1-5 TRBV6-5 TGTGCCAGCAGTACAGGTTATCAGCCCCAGCATTTT CASSTGYQPQHF
- - TRBJ2-7 TRBV4-1 TGCGCCAGCAGCCACGGGGTAGCGGGGACAGGGTTGATCGAGCAGTACTTC CASSHGVAGTGLIEQYF
- TRBD1 TRBJ2-1 TRBV27 TGTGCCAGCAGTTTTTACGACAGGGCCATTAATGAGCAGTTCTTC CASSFYDRAINEQFF
- TRBD1 TRBJ1-3 TRBV13 TGTGCCAGCAGCTCCAGGACAGGCGGAAACACCATATATTTT CASSSRTGGNTIYF
- TRBD1 TRBJ2-2 TRBV7-2 TGTGCCAGGGTGCAGGGGACAGGGGCCACCGGGGAGCTGTTTTTT CARVQGTGATGELFF
- - TRBJ1-6 TRBV18 TGTGCCAGCTCACCACGGCAAGATAATTCACCCCTCCACTTT CASSPRQDNSPLHF
- - TRBJ1-2 TRBV4-2 TGTGCCAGCAGCCAAGCATCGCGAAGTATCAATGGCTACACCTTC CASSQASRSINGYTF
- TRBD1 TRBJ1-4 TRBV6-1 TGTGCCAGCAGTGAAAGGGCCTTCGGGACAGTCAATGAAAAACTGTTTTTT CASSERAFGTVNEKLFF
- - TRBJ1-1 TRBV5-1 TGCGCCAGCAGGATAGAAAACCTGAACACTGAAGCTTTCTTT CASRIENLNTEAFF
many - TRBJ1-2 TRBV7-9 TGTGCCAGCAGGCCAGGACTCTATGGCTACACCTTC CASRPGLYGYTF
few TRBD1 TRBJ1-4 TRBV3-1/TRBV3-2 TGTGCCAGCAGCCAGGGACAGTCTTTGGGAGAAAAACTGTTTTTT CASSQGQSLGEKLFF
- TRBD1 TRBJ1-2 TRBV27 TGTGCCAGCAGTCGTTCCGGGGGACAGGGCTATGGCTACACCTTC CASSRSGGQGYGYTF
- TRBD1 TRBJ1-4 TRBV13 TGTGCCAGCAGCTTGAGACAGGGAACTAATGAAAAACTGTTTTTT CASSLRQGTNEKLFF
- - TRBJ1-2 TRBV6-5 TGTGCCAGCAGTACCCCGGGAGGAGACTATGGCTACACCTTC CASSTPGGDYGYTF
- TRBD1 TRBJ1-5 TRBV7-9 TGTGCCAGCAGCGCGGGGACAGCTCGTAATCAGCCCCAGCATTTT CASSAGTARNQPQHF